A single sample gave rise to the 20 T cell receptor beta chains below, sequenced in a study of blood T cell repertoires in COVID-19. Profiled with immunoSEQ multiplex PCR; TCRdb holds only in-frame clones, not every one. The sample includes roughly 130,000 clones, around 86% of them seen just once. Sequenced material: peripheral blood. The receptor source for this set is a man in his forties with acute or convalescent COVID-19.

The rearrangement links TRBV6-5 to TRBJ1-1, with D possibly matching TRBD1 (5 bases). The CDR3 has 12 amino acids. Trimming stripped 5 bases from V and 4 bases from J, with 8 bases between. CDR1 is MNHEY, CDR2 SVGAGI, per germline. The CDR3, as DNA: TGTGCCAGCAGTAAGCAGGGCACTGAAGCTTTCTTT. Amino acid sequence: CASSKQGTEAFF.

This clone was seen once. This chain joins TRBV11-2 and TRBJ1-2; unclear D gene. V lost 5 bases and J lost 8, with 18 bases in between. CDR3 length: 14 amino acids. Germline V gene data show CDR1 as SGHAT and CDR2 as FQNNGV. The CDR3: CASSPDSPESGYTF. CDR3 nucleotide sequence: TGTGCCAGCAGCCCGGACTCCCCGGAATCGGGCTACACCTTC.

The gene calls are TRBV27 and TRBJ1-6, with 7 bases identical to TRBD1. Germline-derived CDR1 and CDR2 are MNHEY and SMNVEV (reference sequence). The CDR3 loop spans 17 amino acids. Trimming at V came to 2 bases and at J to 3 bases, leaving 7 bases not matched to a gene. CDR3 loop: CASSLKRGQIYNSPLHF. CDR3 DNA: TGTGCCAGCAGTTTAAAAAGGGGGCAAATCTATAATTCACCCCTCCACTTT.

Comments on this clone: The identical CDR3 is also encoded by other nucleotide sequences in the sample. V is TRBV27 and J is TRBJ1-5, with TRBD1 as a possible D gene (5 bases). V was cut by 6 bases and J by 4 bases, with 10 bases left in between. CDR3 length: 13 residues. Germline V gene lookup returns CDR1 MNHEY and CDR2 SMNVEV (reference sequence). CDR3 nucleotide sequence: TGTGCCAGCAGCCCTACAGGAAATCAGCCCCAGCATTTT. Protein product: CASSPTGNQPQHF.

The gene calls are TRBV30 and TRBJ1-2; 8 nucleotides line up with TRBD1. From germline, CDR1 is GTSNPN and CDR2 SVGIG (reference sequence). The CDR3 is 15 residues long. V lost 1 base to trimming and J lost 2 bases; unmatched junction nucleotides: 6. CDR3 in DNA: TGTGCCTGGAGTGCAGGACAGGGCCAAAACTATGGCTACACCTTC. Protein product: CAWSAGQGQNYGYTF. The full variable domain, with the rest looked up from reference TRBV30 and TRBJ1-2, is SQTIHQWPATLVQPVGSPLSLECTVEGTSNPNLYWYRQAAGRGLQLLFYSVGIGQISSEVPQNLSASRPQDRQFILSSKKLLLSDSGFYLCAWSAGQGQNYGYTFGSGTRLTVV.

This chain connects TRBV30 to TRBJ1-6; D may be TRBD1 (6 bases). The CDR3 is 14 residues long. Trimming cost V 3 bases and J 7 bases, with 13 bases left between them. The germline CDR1 and CDR2 sequences are GTSNPN and SVGIG (reference sequence). DNA for the CDR3: TGTGCCTGGAGACGACGGACAGCAAATTCACCCCTCCACTTT. Translation gives CAWRRRTANSPLHF.

The chain uses TRBV4-2 and TRBJ2-1, with 7 bases identical to TRBD1. J lost 4 bases, V lost 0 bases, and 15 bases had no gene match. Germline V gene sequence: CDR1 LGHNA, CDR2 YNFKEQ. The CDR3 is made up of 19 amino acids. CDR3 sequence: CASSQDTDRMRVRYNEQFF. CDR3 nucleotides: TGTGCCAGCAGCCAAGATACGGACAGGATGAGGGTCCGTTACAATGAGCAGTTCTTC.

V usage is TRBV30 and J usage is TRBJ2-3, with D perhaps matching TRBD2 (5 bases). Trimming removed 1 base from V and 5 bases from J, with 19 bases in between. Germline V gives CDR1 GTSNPN, CDR2 SVGIG (reference sequence). The CDR3 contains 16 residues. As DNA, the CDR3 is TGTGCCTGGAGTGCGAACGGGCTAGCCAACGGAGATACGCAGTATTTT. It translates to CAWSANGLANGDTQYF.

This clone came up once. The genes are TRBV28 and TRBJ2-1; 8 bases agree with TRBD2. Germline lookup yields CDR1 MDHEN and CDR2 SYDVKM. The CDR3 has 16 amino acids. Germline trimming cut 2 bases from V and 1 base from J; bases unmatched to any gene: 4. The CDR3 is CASSLGRGVSYNEQFF. The DNA of the CDR3 is TGTGCCAGCAGTTTAGGGCGGGGGGTTTCCTACAATGAGCAGTTCTTC. Full variable domain (rest looked up from reference TRBV28 and TRBJ2-1): DVKVTQSSRYLVKRTGEKVFLECVQDMDHENMFWYRQDPGLGLRLIYFSYDVKMKEKGDIPEGYSVSREKKERFSLILESASTNQTSMYLCASSLGRGVSYNEQFFGPGTRLTVL.

V usage is TRBV30 and J usage is TRBJ1-1, with D possibly TRBD1 on 6 matching bases. The CDR3 runs to 12 residues. V lost 3 bases, J lost 2 bases, and 7 bases lay in between. From germline, CDR1 is GTSNPN and CDR2 SVGIG (reference sequence). The CDR3: CAWRDRNTEAFF. DNA of the CDR3: TGTGCCTGGAGGGACAGAAACACTGAAGCTTTCTTT.

The chain uses TRBV6-5 and TRBJ2-1, with D possibly matching TRBD2 (6 bases). CDR1 and CDR2 from the germline V gene are MNHEY and SVGAGI. With 7 bases removed from V and 5 bases from J, the gap between germline ends came to 18 bases. The CDR3 is made up of 15 amino acids. The DNA for the CDR3 is TGTGCCAGCAAAAACGGCGGGATAAAGGACAATGAGCAGTTCTTC. Its translation: CASKNGGIKDNEQFF.

This sequence joins TRBV30 and TRBJ1-6; D unclear. CDR1 is GTSNPN, CDR2 SVGIG, per germline (reference sequence). CDR3 size: 12 residues. V was shortened by 5 bases and J by 8 bases, with 10 bases between the two germline ends. Written as DNA, the CDR3 is TGTGCCTGGGGCCCCCGGGATTCACCCCTCCACTTT. Protein product: CAWGPRDSPLHF. Combining the CDR3 with reference TRBV30 and TRBJ1-6 gives the whole variable domain SQTIHQWPATLVQPVGSPLSLECTVEGTSNPNLYWYRQAAGRGLQLLFYSVGIGQISSEVPQNLSASRPQDRQFILSSKKLLLSDSGFYLCAWGPRDSPLHFGNGTRLTVT.

The rearrangement joins TRBV6-2 or TRBV6-3 to TRBJ1-3; weak D call: TRBD1 (6 bases). Germline loops: CDR1 MNHEY, CDR2 SVGEGT. Trimming removed 2 bases at V and 2 bases at J, with 10 bases between. The CDR3 length is 15 residues. CDR3 amino acids: CASSYGGGAGNTIYF. CDR3 bases: TGTGCCAGCAGTTACGGGGGCGGTGCTGGAAACACCATATATTTT.

V usage is TRBV13 and J usage is TRBJ1-4; no clear D gene. The CDR3 sequence is 14 residues long. V was clipped by 6 bases and J by 2 bases, with 10 bases between them. Germline V gene data show CDR1 as PRHDT and CDR2 as FYEKMQ (reference sequence). Written as DNA, the CDR3 is TGTGCCAGCAGTCTCAAGAGGACTAATGAAAAACTGTTTTTT. Translated: CASSLKRTNEKLFF.

CDR3 sequence (DNA): TGTGCCAGCAGCCCTTTTGACAGCAGGAACACTGAAGCTTTCTTT. This sequence encodes CASSPFDSRNTEAFF. The V gene is TRBV11-3, the J gene TRBJ1-1; maybe TRBD1 (5 bases). Germline assignment: CDR1 SGHNT and CDR2 YENEEA. Trimming pared 5 bases from V and 1 base from J, leaving 14 bases between. This CDR3 has 15 residues.

V gene TRBV19 combines with J gene TRBJ1-5; D not resolved. Trimming removed 4 bases from V and 1 base from J, with 11 bases in between. This CDR3 comprises 15 residues. Per germline, CDR1 LNHDA and CDR2 SQIVND (reference sequence). This CDR3 is CASSTDRASNQPQHF. The CDR3 DNA reads as TGTGCCAGTAGTACCGATAGAGCCAGCAATCAGCCCCAGCATTTT. The complete variable domain, with remaining parts taken from reference TRBV19 and TRBJ1-5, reads DGGITQSPKYLFRKEGQNVTLSCEQNLNHDAMYWYRQDPGQGLRLIYYSQIVNDFQKGDIAEGYSVSREKKESFPLTVTSAQKNPTAFYLCASSTDRASNQPQHFGDGTRLSIL.

This chain connects TRBV30 to TRBJ1-5; TRBD1 is a possible D gene (5 bases). The CDR3 runs to 15 residues. V was clipped by 4 bases and J by 3 bases, with 16 bases between them. Germline lookup yields CDR1 GTSNPN and CDR2 SVGIG (reference sequence). The CDR3 coding sequence is TGTGCCTGGACGCAACCCGGGGGGAACAATCAGCCCCAGCATTTT. Translating it yields CAWTQPGGNNQPQHF.

This chain links TRBV14 with TRBJ1-1; D remains ambiguous. The CDR3 has 13 amino acids. Germline V CDR1 and CDR2: SGHDN, FVKESK. Deletions cut 1 base from V and 5 bases from J, with 8 bases between. In DNA form, the CDR3 reads TGTGCCAGCAGCCAAGCGGAGGAAACTGAAGCTTTCTTT. Translated: CASSQAEETEAFF.

The chain recombines TRBV4-3 with TRBJ2-3; 13 bases line up with TRBD2. The V gene's germline CDR1 is LGHNA and CDR2 YSLEER. J was trimmed by 11 bases and V by 1 base; bases with no gene match: 3. The CDR3 runs 14 residues. The CDR3 is CASSQGTSGGGQYF. DNA of the CDR3: TGCGCCAGCAGCCAAGGGACTAGCGGGGGAGGGCAGTATTTT.

This chain links TRBV19 with TRBJ1-5; D unclear. This CDR3 comprises 15 residues. V was shortened by 1 base and J by 1 base, with 8 bases between the two germline ends. In germline, CDR1 is LNHDA, CDR2 SQIVND (reference sequence). CDR3 protein: CASSIVRESNQPQHF. The CDR3, as DNA: TGTGCCAGTAGTATAGTTCGGGAAAGCAATCAGCCCCAGCATTTT.